This passage covers 15 T cell receptor beta chains from one sample sequenced in a study of CD8+ T cells in alopecia areata. Sequencing used cDNA as its template, made by extracting RNA and reverse transcribing it. Generated by immunoSEQ multiplex PCR, the TCRdb table keeps only in-frame clones and is missing some. The sample carries some 56,000 clones, about 96% recorded once. Sample: CD8+ T cells sorted from blood, taken at week 0. The receptor set was obtained from a human donor with alopecia areata.

The chain employs TRBV11-2 and TRBJ2-1; D uncertain. The V end lost 1 base, the J end lost 8 bases, and 9 bases lay between the germline ends. CDR3 size: 13 residues. Germline V gene sequence: CDR1 SGHAT, CDR2 FQNNGV. The CDR3: CASSLARTDEQFF. CDR3 in DNA: TGTGCCAGCAGCTTAGCCAGGACGGATGAGCAGTTCTTC.

V gene TRBV6-1 combines with J gene TRBJ1-1; D is uncertain. Between the trimmed V and J ends, which lost 2 bases and 10 bases, there was a span of 11 bases. Germline loops: CDR1 MNHNS, CDR2 SASEGT. This CDR3 comprises 12 residues. CDR3 amino acids: CASSELGSAAFF. The CDR3 region has the DNA TGTGCCAGCAGTGAACTGGGGTCGGCAGCTTTCTTT.

The gene calls are TRBV18 and TRBJ1-1; D gene unclear. The CDR3 has 13 residues. The germline gives CDR1 KGHSH, CDR2 LQKENI. V was trimmed by 2 bases and J by 4 bases, leaving 8 bases between them. Written as DNA, the CDR3 is TGTGCCAGCTCACCAGAGGTAGGCACTGAAGCTTTCTTT. Its protein is CASSPEVGTEAFF.

J is TRBJ2-7 and V is TRBV7-9; D is ambiguous. Trimming shortened V by 1 base and J by 5 bases, and 6 bases separated the two germline ends. CDR3 size: 12 residues. Germline assignment: CDR1 SEHNR and CDR2 FQNEAQ (reference sequence). CDR3 region: CASSLGDNEQYF. CDR3 bases: TGTGCCAGCAGCTTAGGGGATAACGAGCAGTACTTC.

The chain joins TRBV25-1 to TRBJ2-7; D is unclear. V dropped 8 bases and J dropped 1 base, with 3 bases sitting between them. This CDR3 is 10 amino acids long. The germline V gene encodes CDR1 MGHDK and CDR2 SYGVNS. The CDR3 here is CASGSYEQYF. CDR3 sequence (DNA): TGTGCCAGCGGGTCCTACGAGCAGTACTTC.

The chain employs TRBV5-1 and TRBJ2-7, with a possible D match to TRBD1 (5 bases). V lost 0 bases to trimming and J lost 0 bases, with 7 bases between them. This CDR3 spans 14 amino acids. Germline V gives CDR1 SGHRS, CDR2 YFSETQ. In DNA form, the CDR3 reads TGCGCCAGCAGCTTGGAGACAGACTCCTACGAGCAGTACTTC. It codes for CASSLETDSYEQYF.

V gene TRBV4-3 combines with J gene TRBJ1-1; TRBD1 matches at 8 bases. Germline values: CDR1 LGHNA, CDR2 YSLEER. J gave up 5 bases and V 0 bases, and 8 bases lay outside the gene matches. The CDR3 is 16 residues long. The DNA of the CDR3 is TGCGCCAGCAGCCAAGAGTGGACAGGGCGAAAGACTGAAGCTTTCTTT. Protein: CASSQEWTGRKTEAFF.

The sample holds one count of this clone. V usage is TRBV4-3 and J usage is TRBJ2-3, with 10 positions matching TRBD2. V dropped 1 base and J dropped 1; count of bases not matched to a gene: 2. Per germline, CDR1 LGHNA and CDR2 YSLEER. This CDR3 region has 16 residues. This CDR3 reads CASSQVGTSGTDTQYF. For the CDR3, the DNA is TGCGCCAGCAGCCAAGTTGGGACTAGCGGCACAGATACGCAGTATTTT.

The gene calls are TRBV9 and TRBJ1-2; D is possibly TRBD1 (6 bases). The CDR3 runs to 15 residues. The germline V gene has CDR1 SGDLS and CDR2 YYNGEE. V dropped 0 bases and J dropped 6 bases, with 15 bases sitting between them. In DNA, the CDR3 is TGTGCCAGCAGCGTAGTCGGGGGCGCATGGGATGGCTACACCTTC. Amino acids: CASSVVGGAWDGYTF. The entire variable domain, with the rest obtained from reference TRBV9 and TRBJ1-2, is as follows: DSGVTQTPKHLITATGQRVTLRCSPRSGDLSVYWYQQSLDQGLQFLIQYYNGEERAKGNILERFSAQQFPDLHSELNLSSLELGDSALYFCASSVVGGAWDGYTFGSGTRLTVV.

V usage is TRBV27 and J usage is TRBJ1-1; D not certain. The CDR3 is made up of 13 amino acids. Trimming took 2 bases from V and 8 from J, leaving 12 bases between them. Germline-derived CDR1 and CDR2 are MNHEY and SMNVEV (reference sequence). Here the CDR3 reads CASSLVGTEEAFF. Here the CDR3 DNA reads TGTGCCAGCAGTTTAGTCGGAACGGAGGAAGCTTTCTTT.

This clone was detected once. V and J are TRBV6-1 and TRBJ2-7; D unresolved. Germline V gene lookup returns CDR1 MNHNS and CDR2 SASEGT. Trimming took 5 bases from V and 2 from J, leaving 4 bases between them. This CDR3 comprises 11 residues. CDR3 protein: CASSIPYEQYF. CDR3 nucleotides: TGTGCCAGCAGTATCCCCTACGAGCAGTACTTC.

The rearrangement links TRBV4-1 to TRBJ1-4; D call uncertain. The CDR3 contains 16 residues. Looked up from germline, CDR1 is MGHRA and CDR2 is YSYEKL. V was cut by 4 bases and J by 8 bases, with 20 bases left in between. The CDR3 DNA is TGCGCCAGCAGCCCAAGACTGGCGCTCATCCAGGAAAAACTGTTTTTT. This encodes CASSPRLALIQEKLFF.

V and J are TRBV4-3 and TRBJ2-7; D gene uncertain. The CDR3 runs to 14 residues. Trimming removed 0 bases from V and 0 bases from J, with 6 bases in between. Looked up from germline, CDR1 is LGHNA and CDR2 is YSLEER. The CDR3 DNA sequence: TGCGCCAGCAGCCAAGATGCTCTCTCCTACGAGCAGTACTTC. This translates into CASSQDALSYEQYF.

This rearrangement joins TRBV4-1 to TRBJ1-5, with TRBD1 matching over 7 bases. The V and J ends lost 4 bases and 4 bases, in that order; junction bases with no gene match: 4. This CDR3 is 14 amino acids long. Germline V CDR1 and CDR2: MGHRA, YSYEKL. CDR3 in amino acids: CASSPWDSNQPQHF. In DNA, the CDR3 is TGCGCCAGCAGCCCCTGGGACAGTAATCAGCCCCAGCATTTT.

The chain recombines TRBV6-5 with TRBJ2-3; D unclear. CDR3 length: 11 amino acids. Trimming cost V 6 bases and J 5 bases, with 6 bases left between them. Germline V CDR1 and CDR2: MNHEY, SVGAGI. The CDR3: CASSRLDTQYF. CDR3 sequence (DNA): TGTGCCAGCAGCCGTTTAGATACGCAGTATTTT.